These 18 T cell receptor beta chains were sequenced from one sample in a study of identifying expanded T cells in peripheral blood. TCRdb's copy holds only in-frame clones and misses some; the assay was immunoSEQ multiplex PCR. The repertoire holds roughly 100,000 clones, with roughly 88% as singletons. Sequenced input: blood. The receptors come from a person aged 18 to 75 in good health.

Comment on this clone: The junction departs from the called germline gene at one end, perhaps through a read error. The chain employs TRBV18 and TRBJ2-7; 8 positions match TRBD1. Germline V gene sequence: CDR1 KGHSH, CDR2 LQKENI. CDR3 length equals 12 residues. CDR3 amino acids: CASSPPRTGPTF. The CDR3 region has the DNA TGTGCCAGCTCACCACCGCGGACAGGGCCGACCTTC.

The chain carries TRBV5-8 and TRBJ2-7; maybe TRBD2 (5 bases). The CDR3 spans 16 residues. Between the trimmed V and J ends, which lost 4 bases and 3 bases, there was a span of 20 bases. Germline CDR1 is SGHTS and CDR2 is YDEGEE. The CDR3 nucleotides are TGTGCCAGCAGCCCAGGTCTAAGCGGTAAAGGCTACGAGCAGTACTTC. This translates into CASSPGLSGKGYEQYF.

The chain employs TRBV15 and TRBJ1-6; D is undetermined. The length of the CDR3 is 13 residues. The germline V gene encodes CDR1 LNHNV and CDR2 YYDKDF (reference sequence). V gave up 3 bases and J gave up 8 bases, with 8 bases separating them. CDR3 in DNA: TGTGCCACCAGCAGGGGCACCGATTCACCCCTCCACTTT. As protein: CATSRGTDSPLHF.

This clone was detected only once. The rearrangement links TRBV7-8 to TRBJ1-4, with D maybe TRBD1 (6 bases). CDR1 and CDR2 (germline): SGHVS, FQNEAQ. CDR3 length: 16 amino acids. The V end lost 1 base, the J end lost 7 bases, and 16 bases lay between the germline ends. DNA of the CDR3: TGTGCCAGCAGCTTAGGCGCCCAGGGGCCGGTTGAAAAACTGTTTTTT. This sequence encodes CASSLGAQGPVEKLFF. Together with reference TRBV7-8 and TRBJ1-4, the CDR3 gives the full variable domain: GAGVSQSPRYKVAKRGQDVALRCDPISGHVSLFWYQQALGQGPEFLTYFQNEAQLDKSGLPSDRFFAERPEGSVSTLKIQRTQQEDSAVYLCASSLGAQGPVEKLFFGSGTQLSVL.

The V and J genes are TRBV28 and TRBJ1-4; no firm D call. This CDR3 spans 15 amino acids. The germline V gene encodes CDR1 MDHEN and CDR2 SYDVKM. V was cut by 6 bases and J by 0 bases, with 11 bases left in between. The CDR3 bases are TGTGCCAGCAGCCCCCCACAAGCAACTAATGAAAAACTGTTTTTT. Its translation: CASSPPQATNEKLFF.

The rearrangement uses TRBV15 and TRBJ1-4; 9 nucleotides align to TRBD1. V shed 3 bases and J 7 bases; nucleotides not matched to a gene: 9. The CDR3 length is 16 residues. In germline, CDR1 is LNHNV, CDR2 YYDKDF (reference sequence). Here the CDR3 reads CATSSRDRAVGEKLFF. Written as DNA, the CDR3 is TGTGCCACCAGCAGCCGGGACAGGGCTGTAGGTGAAAAACTGTTTTTT.

This clone was picked up a small number of times. The chain has TRBV19 and TRBJ2-7; 11 bases align to TRBD2. The junction had 6 bases not matched to a gene; V was cut back by 8 bases and J by 3 bases. The CDR3 runs 14 residues. Germline lookup yields CDR1 LNHDA and CDR2 SQIVND (reference sequence). The CDR3, as DNA: TGTGCCAGTCGCCTCACTAGCGGGAGCTACGAGCAGTACTTC. Its protein is CASRLTSGSYEQYF.

Only one count was recorded for this clone. V gene TRBV4-2 combines with J gene TRBJ2-1; TRBD2 aligns across 10 bases. With V trimmed by 4 bases and J by 10 bases, 13 bases remained unmatched. The CDR3 is 16 residues long. Looked up from germline, CDR1 is LGHNA and CDR2 is YNFKEQ. The CDR3 sequence is CASSRRSSGGGDEQFF. CDR3 bases: TGTGCCAGCAGCCGCCGGTCTAGCGGGGGCGGGGACGAGCAGTTCTTC.

This sequence joins TRBV7-9 and TRBJ2-7, with TRBD2 matching over 11 bases. The V gene's germline CDR1 is SEHNR and CDR2 FQNEAQ (reference sequence). The CDR3 is 14 amino acids. V shed 4 bases and J 3 bases; nucleotides not matched to a gene: 2. Written as DNA, the CDR3 is TGTGCCAGCAGCTCCCTAGCGGGGGGCTACGAGCAGTACTTC. Amino acid sequence: CASSSLAGGYEQYF.

The chain employs TRBV28 and TRBJ2-2, with D unresolved. This CDR3 has 14 residues. The germline CDR1 and CDR2 sequences are MDHEN and SYDVKM. V was clipped by 1 base and J by 4 bases, with 7 bases between them. CDR3 coding DNA: TGTGCCAGCAGTTTATCGGATTTCACCGGGGAGCTGTTTTTT. Translation: CASSLSDFTGELFF.

The gene calls are TRBV27 and TRBJ1-2; 7 bases fit TRBD1. CDR1 and CDR2 (germline): MNHEY, SMNVEV (reference sequence). Trimming cost V 10 bases and J 0 bases; bases outside gene matches: 8. The CDR3 loop spans 14 amino acids. CDR3 bases: TGTGCCATCCGGGGGACAGACGCTAACTATGGCTACACCTTC. It is translated as CAIRGTDANYGYTF.

This chain uses TRBV7-2 with TRBJ1-2; tentative D call: TRBD1 (6 bases). V lost 2 bases to trimming and J lost 8 bases, with 12 bases between them. Germline V CDR1 and CDR2: SGHTA, FQGNSA. The CDR3 covers 13 residues. The CDR3 DNA is TGTGCCAGCAGCTTATCCAAGGACAGAGGCTACACCTTC. Translated, it gives CASSLSKDRGYTF.

The rearrangement uses TRBV6-5 and TRBJ2-7, with TRBD2 matching 10 bases. Germline CDR1 reads MNHEY; CDR2 reads SVGAGI. The V segment lost 2 bases and the J segment 4 bases; nucleotides outside the gene matches: 2. The CDR3 covers 14 residues. This CDR3 is CASSYGLAAYEQYF. CDR3 DNA sequence: TGTGCCAGCAGTTACGGACTAGCGGCGTACGAGCAGTACTTC.

This clone was seen only once. The chain recombines TRBV25-1 with TRBJ1-5, with D uncertain. The V gene lost 4 bases and the J gene lost 0 bases, with 7 bases spanning the gap. Germline CDR1 is MGHDK and CDR2 is SYGVNS. This CDR3 contains 14 residues. CDR3 nucleotide sequence: TGTGCCAGCAGTGGGACGGATAGCAATCAGCCCCAGCATTTT. It is translated as CASSGTDSNQPQHF.

The J gene is TRBJ2-7, the V gene TRBV6-6; 14 bases agree with TRBD2. Losses at the gene ends were 8 bases for V and 6 bases for J; bases not matched to a gene: 12. This CDR3 contains 16 residues. Germline V gene data show CDR1 as MNHNY and CDR2 as SVGAGI (reference sequence). CDR3 region: CASEAPGLAGASEQYF. CDR3 bases: TGTGCCAGCGAAGCGCCGGGACTAGCGGGAGCAAGCGAGCAGTACTTC.

This chain connects TRBV7-8 to TRBJ2-7, with 7 bases lining up with TRBD1. The junction had 7 bases not matched to a gene; V was cut back by 3 bases and J by 2 bases. The germline CDR1 and CDR2 sequences are SGHVS and FQNEAQ. The CDR3 is 15 residues long. CDR3 residues: CASSFYGQGAYEQYF. Written as DNA, the CDR3 is TGTGCCAGCAGCTTTTACGGGCAGGGGGCCTACGAGCAGTACTTC.

V gene TRBV19 combines with J gene TRBJ1-2; no firm D call. The length of the CDR3 is 16 residues. The germline CDR1 and CDR2 sequences are LNHDA and SQIVND (reference sequence). Between the trimmed V and J ends, which lost 2 bases and 0 bases, there was a span of 13 bases. CDR3 bases: TGTGCCAGTAGTATAATAGGCGGCCCGGCTAACTATGGCTACACCTTC. Translating it yields CASSIIGGPANYGYTF. Filled out from reference TRBV19 and TRBJ1-2, the complete variable domain reads DGGITQSPKYLFRKEGQNVTLSCEQNLNHDAMYWYRQDPGQGLRLIYYSQIVNDFQKGDIAEGYSVSREKKESFPLTVTSAQKNPTAFYLCASSIIGGPANYGYTFGSGTRLTVV.

V is TRBV6-1 and J is TRBJ2-7; 10 nucleotides line up with TRBD1. V was pared by 1 base and J by 9 bases, with 6 bases of the junction left unmatched. This CDR3 region has 14 residues. The germline V gene encodes CDR1 MNHNS and CDR2 SASEGT. CDR3 sequence (DNA): TGTGCCAGCAGTGAAGGGGGACAGGGGAGGGTGCAGTACTTC. Encoded protein: CASSEGGQGRVQYF.